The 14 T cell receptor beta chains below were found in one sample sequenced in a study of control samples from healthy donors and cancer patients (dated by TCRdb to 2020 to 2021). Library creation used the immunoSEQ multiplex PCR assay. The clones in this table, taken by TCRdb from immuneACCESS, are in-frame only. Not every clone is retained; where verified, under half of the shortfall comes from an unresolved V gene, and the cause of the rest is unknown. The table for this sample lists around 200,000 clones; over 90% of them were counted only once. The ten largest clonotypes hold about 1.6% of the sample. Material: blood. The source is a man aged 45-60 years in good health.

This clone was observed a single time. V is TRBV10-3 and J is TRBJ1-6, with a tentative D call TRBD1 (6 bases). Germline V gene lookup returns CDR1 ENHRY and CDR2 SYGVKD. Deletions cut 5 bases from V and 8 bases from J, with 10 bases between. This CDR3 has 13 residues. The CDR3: CAISQQGDSPLHF. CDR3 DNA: TGTGCCATCAGTCAACAGGGTGATTCACCCCTCCACTTT.

CDR3 DNA sequence: TGTGCCAGCAGCCAACGCGCTTCTAGCACAGATACGCAGTATTTT. This sequence encodes CASSQRASSTDTQYF. The chain combines TRBV3-1 (or the pseudogene TRBV3-2) with TRBJ2-3; D call uncertain. From germline, CDR1 is LGHDT and CDR2 YNNKEL (reference sequence). The CDR3 has 15 amino acids. Trimming cost V 2 bases and J 0 bases, with 9 bases left between them.

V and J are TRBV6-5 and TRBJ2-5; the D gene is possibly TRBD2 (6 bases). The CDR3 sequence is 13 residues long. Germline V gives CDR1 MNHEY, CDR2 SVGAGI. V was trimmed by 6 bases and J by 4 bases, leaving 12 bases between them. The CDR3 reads CASSLTRIETQYF. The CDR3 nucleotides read TGTGCCAGCAGCCTGACTAGAATAGAGACCCAGTACTTC.

The CDR3 coding sequence is TGCGCCAGCAGCCCAACCCCGGCTGAGCCCCAGCATTTT. Translating it yields CASSPTPAEPQHF. The rearrangement joins TRBV5-1 to TRBJ1-5; D remains ambiguous. V was cut by 4 bases and J by 8 bases, with 13 bases left in between. This CDR3 region has 13 residues. Germline V lookup: CDR1 SGHRS, CDR2 YFSETQ.

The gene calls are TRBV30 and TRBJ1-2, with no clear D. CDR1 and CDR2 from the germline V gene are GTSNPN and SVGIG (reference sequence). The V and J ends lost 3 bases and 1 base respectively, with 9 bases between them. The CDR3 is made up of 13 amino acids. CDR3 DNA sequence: TGTGCCTGGAGAGAGCCGGGTAACTATGGCTACACCTTC. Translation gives CAWREPGNYGYTF.

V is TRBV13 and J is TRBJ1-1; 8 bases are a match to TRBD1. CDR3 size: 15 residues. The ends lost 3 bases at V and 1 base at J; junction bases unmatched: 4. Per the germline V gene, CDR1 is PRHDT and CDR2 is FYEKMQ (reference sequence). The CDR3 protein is CASSFYGQGNTEAFF. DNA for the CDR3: TGTGCCAGCAGCTTCTATGGACAGGGGAACACTGAAGCTTTCTTT. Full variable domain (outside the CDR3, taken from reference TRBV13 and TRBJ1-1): AAGVIQSPRHLIKEKRETATLKCYPIPRHDTVYWYQQGPGQDPQFLISFYEKMQSDKGSIPDRFSAQQFSDYHSELNMSSLELGDSALYFCASSFYGQGNTEAFFGQGTRLTVV.

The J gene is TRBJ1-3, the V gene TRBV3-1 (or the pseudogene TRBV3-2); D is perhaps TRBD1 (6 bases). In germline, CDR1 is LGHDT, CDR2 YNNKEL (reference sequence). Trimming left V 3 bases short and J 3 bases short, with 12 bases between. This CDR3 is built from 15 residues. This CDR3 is CASSHTGAGGNTIYF. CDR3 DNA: TGTGCCAGCAGCCATACGGGGGCAGGTGGAAACACCATATATTTT.

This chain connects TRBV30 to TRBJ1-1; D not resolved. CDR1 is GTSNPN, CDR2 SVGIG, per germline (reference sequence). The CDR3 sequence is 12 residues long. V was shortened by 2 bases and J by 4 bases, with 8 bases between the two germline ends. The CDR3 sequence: CAWSPGSTEAFF. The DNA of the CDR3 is TGTGCCTGGAGTCCGGGCAGCACTGAAGCTTTCTTT.

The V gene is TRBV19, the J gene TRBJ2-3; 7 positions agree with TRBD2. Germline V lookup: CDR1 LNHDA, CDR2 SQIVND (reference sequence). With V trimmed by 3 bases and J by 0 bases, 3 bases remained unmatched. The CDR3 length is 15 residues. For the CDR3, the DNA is TGTGCCAGTAGTATTGGGCGGGGGAGCACAGATACGCAGTATTTT. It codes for CASSIGRGSTDTQYF.

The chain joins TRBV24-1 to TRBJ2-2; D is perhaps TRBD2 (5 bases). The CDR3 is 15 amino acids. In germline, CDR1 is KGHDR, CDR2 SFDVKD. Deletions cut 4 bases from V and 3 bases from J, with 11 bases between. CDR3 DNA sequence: TGTGCCACCAGTGACCCTAGCCTTGACACCGGGGAGCTGTTTTTT. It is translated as CATSDPSLDTGELFF.

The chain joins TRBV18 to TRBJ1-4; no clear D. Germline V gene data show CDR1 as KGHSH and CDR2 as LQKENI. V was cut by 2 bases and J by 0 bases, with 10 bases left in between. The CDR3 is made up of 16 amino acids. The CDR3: CASSPGRTATNEKLFF. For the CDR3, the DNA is TGTGCCAGCTCACCAGGCAGGACTGCAACTAATGAAAAACTGTTTTTT. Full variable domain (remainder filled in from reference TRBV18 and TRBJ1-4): NAGVMQNPRHLVRRRGQEARLRCSPMKGHSHVYWYRQLPEEGLKFMVYLQKENIIDESGMPKERFSAEFPKEGPSILRIQQVVRGDSAAYFCASSPGRTATNEKLFFGSGTQLSVL.

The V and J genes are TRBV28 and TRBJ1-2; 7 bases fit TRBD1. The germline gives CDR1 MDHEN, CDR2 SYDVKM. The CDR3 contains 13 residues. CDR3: CASRQGGKYGYTF. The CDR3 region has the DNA TGTGCATCGAGACAGGGAGGTAAATATGGCTACACCTTC.

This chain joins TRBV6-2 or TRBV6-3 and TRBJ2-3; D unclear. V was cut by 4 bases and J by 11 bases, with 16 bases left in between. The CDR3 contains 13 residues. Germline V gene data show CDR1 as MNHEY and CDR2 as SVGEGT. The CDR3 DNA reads TGTGCCAGCAGTTTGGTACCAGGTGGCTGGCAGTATTTT. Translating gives CASSLVPGGWQYF.

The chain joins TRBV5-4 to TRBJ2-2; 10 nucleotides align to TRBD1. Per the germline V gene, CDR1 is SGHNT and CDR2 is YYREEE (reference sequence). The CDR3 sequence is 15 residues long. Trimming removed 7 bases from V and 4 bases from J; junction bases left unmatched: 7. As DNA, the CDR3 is TGTGCCAGCGGGGACAGGGGCAGTACCACCGGGGAGCTGTTTTTT. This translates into CASGDRGSTTGELFF.